This T cell receptor (beta chain) was sequenced in a study of T-cell memory formation after mild COVID-19 (dated by TCRdb to the early 2020s). Regarding the complete study: TCR sequence clusters from the two donors were found to be largely donor specific. In a couple of donors, T-cell clones that expanded and contracted after mild COVID-19 were followed by sequencing TCRalpha and TCRbeta repertoires longitudinally. The cohort comprised two young, previously healthy adult volunteers, one female and one male.

This sample was sequenced with an Illumina NovaSeq 6000. TCRalpha and TCRbeta cDNA libraries were constructed by 5'RACE with constant-segment primers, with sample barcodes and unique molecular identifiers being introduced. RNA was extracted from every sample with Trizol reagent. Libraries were amplified in two PCR steps, with a second sample barcode and Illumina TruSeq adapters added in the second step. Sequencing of the libraries was done on an Illumina NovaSeq, producing 2 x 150 bp paired-end reads. As for the authors' bioinformatics: With migec v1.2.7, reads were demultiplexed and then collapsed into UMI-guided consensus sequences. Using mixcr v2.1.11, UMI consensuses were aligned to TRA and TRB V and J templates and then assembled into clonotypes. Clonotypes were classified as expanded or contracted when called significant by both edgeR and NoisET, with noise models trained on biological replicates. For edgeR calls, the cutoffs were a false discovery rate-adjusted p below 0.01 and a log2 fold-change threshold of 1. As an exploratory analysis of dynamics, max-normalized trajectories of the 1000 most abundant clonotypes were examined with PCA combined with hierarchical clustering. The CD4 or CD8 phenotype of responding clones was assigned using the separately sequenced CD4+ and CD8+ repertoires. TCRdb's own reprocessing of the public reads used fastp at Q25 and MiXCR and kept productive beta chains. Here each entry gathers all rows of one CDR3 protein and keeps the most common genes and DNA. The authors' filters were not applied to this entry. The sample table records 120,000 to 150,000 distinct CDR3 sequences; roughly a fifth of these occur just once. The ten largest clones represent 2% to 2.5% of the sample.

There are a few counts of this clonotype. The antigen it recognizes is unknown. Per-nucleotide qualities are absent, and no much larger clonotype sits a single base away. Its CDR3 holds 13 amino acids, cysteine through phenylalanine. The entry retains the CDR3 DNA only, 39 bases that are in frame from base 1. Unmatched junction bases come to 7, with V trimmed by 6 bases and J by 11 bases. What the work shows at the level of the full study, not this receptor alone: The study covered only a couple of mild cases, and larger cohorts including severe cases with pre-infection samples were considered necessary. The second-wave clones that peaked on day 37 were not confirmed to be SARS-CoV-2 specific. The detection of some responding clones in pre-infection memory suggests that pre-existing cross-reactive memory T cells joined the SARS-CoV-2 response. Clones contracting from day 15 to 85 had balanced CD4/CD8 phenotypes, while a second wave expanding from day 15 to 37 was biased towards CD4+. Contracting CD4+ clones were located mainly in the CM and EM memory subsets, whereas CD8+ clones were found to be enriched in EMRA.

PBMCs were isolated by Ficoll-Paque density gradient centrifugation. The chain uses TRBV12-3 or TRBV12-4 and TRBJ2-7; 13 junctional bases match TRBD2. This sequence was found in an adult woman who had mild COVID-19 (a few samples of this study predate the infection). The sample titles of this study are shuffled in the database, so cell type and time point are left out; the donor was told from shared clones. The material sequenced was PBMCs or a T cell subset sorted from them (not recorded which). The CDR3 is CASSPTSGGLEYF. The DNA sequence is as follows: TGTGCCAGCAGCCCGACTAGCGGGGGGCTGGAGTACTTC.